Reported below is one TCR beta chain. This sample is drawn from a study of blood T cell repertoires in COVID-19. Here immunoSEQ multiplex PCR was the method, and the copy in TCRdb shows in-frame clones only, minus some. Among under 100,000 clones, around 87% were seen once, and the ten largest hold 15% to 20%. This receptor was identified in a human donor in a cohort sampled during active COVID-19. What was sequenced was peripheral blood.

The CDR3 sequence: CASSPRVDGEAFF. CDR3 bases: TGTGCCAGCTCACCCAGGGTGGATGGCGAAGCTTTCTTT. The chain has TRBV18 and TRBJ1-1; perhaps TRBD1 as D (5 bases). The CDR3 is 13 residues long. Trimming left V 3 bases short and J 8 bases short, with 13 bases between. Germline CDR1 reads KGHSH; CDR2 reads LQKENI.